The 22 T cell receptor beta chains reported below all come from one sample, sequenced in a study of control samples from healthy donors and cancer patients. Sequencing was performed with immunoSEQ multiplex PCR; in TCRdb, only in-frame clones are kept and a portion is missing. The repertoire holds about 41,000 clones, with around 94% as singletons. Sequenced material: blood. These receptor sequences come from a man aged 55 to 70 in good health.

The rearrangement links TRBV12-3 or TRBV12-4 to TRBJ2-2; D remains unclear. The germline V and J ends were trimmed by 3 bases and 7 bases, with 6 bases remaining between them. This CDR3 region has 12 residues. This CDR3 reads CASSFQGGELFF. DNA for the CDR3: TGTGCCAGCAGTTTTCAAGGCGGGGAGCTGTTTTTT.

This clone was observed a single time. The rearrangement uses TRBV6-4 and TRBJ2-3, with TRBD2 identical over 8 bases. From germline, CDR1 is MRHNA and CDR2 SNTAGT. V gave up 6 bases and J gave up 0 bases; unmatched junction bases: 5. The CDR3 runs to 15 residues. The CDR3 sequence is CASSLSSGSTDTQYF. The CDR3, as DNA: TGTGCCAGCAGCCTCTCTAGCGGGAGCACAGATACGCAGTATTTT.

The J gene is TRBJ2-7, the V gene TRBV11-2; 11 bases align to TRBD2. The V gene end was trimmed by 0 bases and the J gene end by 0 bases; junction bases not matched to a gene: 1. The germline V gene has CDR1 SGHAT and CDR2 FQNNGV. This CDR3 has 16 residues. CDR3 DNA: TGTGCCAGCAGCTTAGAGGGGACTAGCGGCTCCTACGAGCAGTACTTC. Translated: CASSLEGTSGSYEQYF.

This chain links TRBV11-3 with TRBJ2-3; perhaps TRBD2 as D (6 bases). The V and J ends lost 2 bases and 5 bases respectively, with 17 bases between them. The CDR3 loop spans 16 amino acids. Germline loops: CDR1 SGHNT, CDR2 YENEEA. The CDR3 reads CASSLTAGHPLDTQYF. The CDR3 bases are TGTGCCAGCAGCTTAACTGCGGGGCATCCCCTAGATACGCAGTATTTT.

This chain's CDR3 is CASSPEGSGELFF. CDR3 nucleotides: TGTGCCAGCAGTCCTGAGGGGTCCGGGGAGCTGTTTTTT. The chain links TRBV6-5 to TRBJ2-2; TRBD1 or TRBD2 may be the D gene (5 bases each). Germline values: CDR1 MNHEY, CDR2 SVGAGI. The CDR3 is made up of 13 amino acids. Deletions cut 5 bases from V and 6 bases from J, with 10 bases between.

V and J are TRBV11-2 and TRBJ2-1; D uncertain. Germline V gene sequence: CDR1 SGHAT, CDR2 FQNNGV. The CDR3 consists of 14 residues. The ends were cut back, 6 bases at V and 0 bases at J, with 9 bases in the middle. In DNA, the CDR3 is TGTGCCAGCAGGCCCTACAGCTCCTACAATGAGCAGTTCTTC. Protein: CASRPYSSYNEQFF. Supplemented by reference TRBV11-2 and TRBJ2-1, the full variable domain reads EAGVAQSPRYKIIEKRQSVAFWCNPISGHATLYWYQQILGQGPKLLIQFQNNGVVDDSQLPKDRFSAERLKGVDSTLKIQPAKLEDSAVYLCASRPYSSYNEQFFGPGTRLTVL.

The chain carries TRBV6-5 and TRBJ2-7; D unresolved. The germline V gene has CDR1 MNHEY and CDR2 SVGAGI. The CDR3 spans 11 residues. Trimming took off 8 bases at V and 2 bases at J, with 7 bases between the two ends. The DNA of the CDR3 is TGTGCCAGCTCAAATACCTACGAGCAGTACTTC. As protein: CASSNTYEQYF.

The V call is TRBV5-1, the J call TRBJ2-1; 12 nucleotides line up with TRBD2. The CDR3 has 18 residues. Trimming cost V 0 bases and J 6 bases; bases outside gene matches: 10. Germline CDR1 is SGHRS and CDR2 is YFSETQ. This CDR3 reads CASSLDPTSGRASNEQFF. CDR3 nucleotides: TGCGCCAGCAGCTTGGATCCGACTAGCGGGAGAGCAAGCAATGAGCAGTTCTTC.

V gene TRBV24-1 combines with J gene TRBJ1-6; D might be TRBD1 (6 bases). In germline, CDR1 is KGHDR, CDR2 SFDVKD. V was clipped by 2 bases and J by 7 bases, with 11 bases between them. This CDR3 region has 15 residues. The CDR3 here is CATSDSTGGNSPLHF. The CDR3 DNA sequence: TGTGCCACCAGTGATTCGACAGGTGGCAATTCACCCCTCCACTTT.

V usage is TRBV6-5 and J usage is TRBJ1-5; 9 bases align to TRBD1. Germline lookup yields CDR1 MNHEY and CDR2 SVGAGI. Trimming removed 7 bases from V and 7 bases from J; junction bases left unmatched: 5. CDR3 length equals 13 residues. The CDR3 DNA follows: TGTGCCAGCAATGGACAGGGGCAACAGCCCCAGCATTTT. Its translation is CASNGQGQQPQHF.

This clone was counted a single time. The gene calls are TRBV13 and TRBJ2-1; the match to TRBD2 covers 13 bases. This CDR3 has 17 amino acids. CDR1 and CDR2 (germline): PRHDT, FYEKMQ (reference sequence). V lost 0 bases to trimming and J lost 8 bases; unmatched junction nucleotides: 7. CDR3 bases: TGTGCCAGCAGCTTAGGAGTGGGGACTAGCGGGAACTATGAGCAGTTCTTC. It specifies CASSLGVGTSGNYEQFF.

By sample fraction, this clone is medium-sized. The chain recombines TRBV4-1 with TRBJ1-5; a possible D gene is TRBD1 (6 bases). The CDR3 length is 17 residues. Germline CDR1 reads MGHRA; CDR2 reads YSYEKL. V lost 2 bases and J lost 11, with 25 bases in between. This CDR3 reads CASSQSLQGSAYISQHF. In DNA, the CDR3 is TGCGCCAGCAGCCAATCCCTACAGGGATCCGCCTATATTTCCCAGCATTTT.

V usage is TRBV5-1 and J usage is TRBJ2-7, with 8 bases identical to TRBD1. V trimming: 5 bases; J trimming: 3 bases; junction bases outside the gene matches: 10. The germline CDR1 and CDR2 sequences are SGHRS and YFSETQ. CDR3 length: 15 amino acids. The CDR3 coding sequence is TGCGCCAGCAGGCTCCCGGGGACAGGTGACTACGAGCAGTACTTC. Translated, it gives CASRLPGTGDYEQYF.

The V call is TRBV7-3, the J call TRBJ2-1, with 10 bases that match TRBD2. The CDR3 is made up of 16 amino acids. The germline CDR1 and CDR2 sequences are SGHTA and FQGTGA. The V segment lost 5 bases and the J segment 6 bases; nucleotides outside the gene matches: 10. The CDR3 loop is CASSPSGSGRANEQFF. The CDR3, as DNA: TGTGCCAGCAGCCCCTCGGGGAGCGGGAGGGCCAATGAGCAGTTCTTC.

The rearrangement uses TRBV6-6 and TRBJ1-5; TRBD1 matches 7 bases. V gave up 7 bases and J gave up 5 bases; unmatched junction bases: 8. The CDR3 runs 14 residues. CDR1 is MNHNY and CDR2 is SVGAGI in the germline V gene (reference sequence). CDR3 residues: CASTIGGADQPQHF. DNA for the CDR3: TGTGCCAGCACTATAGGGGGCGCCGATCAGCCCCAGCATTTT.

The gene calls are TRBV12-2 and TRBJ1-2. TRBV12-2 is described as a pseudogene. The CDR3 sequence is 14 residues long. The CDR3 sequence is CASRLPDAESGYTF. The CDR3 DNA sequence: TGTGCAAGTCGCTTACCTGACGCGGAGTCGGGCTACACCTTC.

The rearrangement uses TRBV2 and TRBJ2-1, with 10 bases that match TRBD2. CDR3 size: 13 residues. After removal of 8 bases from V and 6 bases from J, the junction contained 4 bases not matched to a gene. Germline CDR1 is SNHLY and CDR2 is FYNNEI. The CDR3 bases are TGTGCCAGCCTAGCGGGAGAGGGCAATGAGCAGTTCTTC. It translates to CASLAGEGNEQFF.

Turning to this clone: This specimen includes other DNA sequences encoding the same CDR3. The CDR3 loop is CAISLVSGQPQHF. The CDR3 DNA is TGTGCCATCAGTCTCGTGAGTGGTCAACCCCAGCATTTT. This sequence joins TRBV10-3 and TRBJ1-5; the D is unclear. In germline, CDR1 is ENHRY, CDR2 SYGVKD. The length of the CDR3 is 13 residues. Deletions cut 5 bases from V and 10 bases from J, with 15 bases between.

The V call is TRBV5-4, the J call TRBJ2-4; weak D call: TRBD1 (6 bases). The CDR3 length is 15 residues. CDR1 is SGHNT, CDR2 YYREEE, per germline (reference sequence). V lost 3 bases and J lost 0, with 10 bases in between. CDR3 sequence: CASSSRTEAKNIQYF. CDR3 coding DNA: TGTGCCAGCAGCTCCCGGACAGAAGCCAAAAACATTCAGTACTTC.

This chain links TRBV19 with TRBJ2-7; 10 positions match TRBD2. The J segment lost 0 bases and the V segment lost 5 bases, leaving 7 bases of the junction unmatched. CDR3 length: 16 amino acids. Germline V gene sequence: CDR1 LNHDA, CDR2 SQIVND (reference sequence). In DNA form, the CDR3 reads TGTGCCAGTAGTCCCCGGGGACTAGCGAGCTCCTACGAGCAGTACTTC. Amino acid sequence: CASSPRGLASSYEQYF. Full variable domain (outside the CDR3, taken from reference TRBV19 and TRBJ2-7): DGGITQSPKYLFRKEGQNVTLSCEQNLNHDAMYWYRQDPGQGLRLIYYSQIVNDFQKGDIAEGYSVSREKKESFPLTVTSAQKNPTAFYLCASSPRGLASSYEQYFGPGTRLTVT.

This clone turned up a few times. This chain links TRBV7-2 with TRBJ1-2; 9 nucleotides agree with TRBD1. V lost 2 bases to trimming and J lost 8 bases; unmatched junction nucleotides: 6. The CDR3 runs 14 residues. Germline CDR1 is SGHTA and CDR2 is FQGNSA. The chain's CDR3 is CASSLRDRVAGYTF. The CDR3, as DNA: TGTGCCAGCAGCTTAAGGGACAGGGTTGCCGGCTACACCTTC.

The rearrangement uses TRBV25-1 and TRBJ1-6; D not resolved. Per germline, CDR1 MGHDK and CDR2 SYGVNS. Trimming left V 2 bases short and J 8 bases short, with 13 bases between. The CDR3 runs 15 residues. CDR3 coding DNA: TGTGCCAGCAGTGAACCGGGCCTTACTTATTCACCCCTCCACTTT. Translating it yields CASSEPGLTYSPLHF.